This T cell receptor (beta chain) was documented in a study of blood T cell repertoires in COVID-19. Study-wide context: The origin of the acute and convalescent COVID-19 samples was the United States, Italy and Spain.

Per the original data handling: Researchers report that nucleated cell counts were estimated from reference gene primer amplification. Sequenced by immunoSEQ multiplex PCR; TCRdb stores in-frame clones only, minus some. V, J and clone size reflect that table, while D and trimming were determined from the DNA. The sample lists 150,000 to 190,000 clones, roughly nine tenths occurring once. V gave up 2 bases and J gave up 6 bases, with 13 bases separating them. Germline V gene sequence: CDR1 SQVTM, CDR2 ANQGSEA. This CDR3 region has 13 residues. The chain carries TRBV29-1 and TRBJ2-5, with D perhaps matching TRBD2 (5 bases). The clonotype originates from a woman between 35 and 50 years old with acute or convalescent COVID-19. Sequencing was performed on peripheral blood. CDR3 DNA: TGCAGCGTTGAAACGGGTATCGGGAAGACCCAGTACTTC. Its translation is CSVETGIGKTQYF. The full variable domain, its missing parts supplied by reference TRBV29-1 and TRBJ2-5, is SAVISQKPSRDICQRGTSLTIQCQVDSQVTMMFWYRQQPGQSLTLIATANQGSEATYESGFVIDKFPISRPNLTFSTLTVSNMSPEDSSIYLCSVETGIGKTQYFGPGTRLLVL.